The present T cell receptor (beta chain) was sequenced within a study of blood T cell repertoires in COVID-19. This clone was recorded only once. Using immunoSEQ multiplex PCR, the repertoire was profiled, and TCRdb retains in-frame clones only, with some absent. The sample has 95,000 to 150,000 clones; roughly 78% are singletons. This sequence was found in a man in his 60s with active or convalescent COVID-19. The specimen sequenced was peripheral blood.

CDR3 loop: CASSFQGANYGYTF. The CDR3 DNA is TGTGCCAGCAGTTTCCAGGGGGCCAACTATGGCTACACCTTC. This sequence joins TRBV27 and TRBJ1-2, with TRBD1 matching over 8 bases. In germline, CDR1 is MNHEY, CDR2 SMNVEV (reference sequence). This CDR3 is 14 amino acids long. After removal of 3 bases from V and 2 bases from J, the junction contained 2 bases not matched to a gene.